What follows is one T cell receptor beta chain and its context. The antigen is unknown. These data belong to a study of cytomegalovirus exposure and HLA in healthy donors. The study's findings and limits: TCR beta V- and J-gene trimming, according to a later analysis, was linked to a missense DCLRE1C variant. In presence/absence analyses, roughly uniform sequencing depth across donors was assumed.

Germline V lookup: CDR1 SGHAT, CDR2 FQNNGV. This CDR3 contains 16 residues. The V end was cut by 0 bases, the J end by 2 bases, with 11 bases between. A multiplex PCR was run with 60 Vbeta primers and 13 Jbeta primers. Clones were sequenced by immunoSEQ multiplex PCR, and TCRdb holds only the in-frame ones, with some missing. Of 200,000 or so clones listed, around 80% were seen once; the top ten hold 15% to 19%. The material sequenced was PBMCs. This sequence originates from a man aged 35 to 55 in good health and CMV-seronegative. The chain recombines TRBV11-2 with TRBJ2-1; a weak D match, TRBD2 (6 bases). CDR3 sequence: CASSLDFQRAYNEQFF. DNA for the CDR3: TGTGCCAGCAGCTTAGATTTCCAGCGGGCCTACAATGAGCAGTTCTTC.